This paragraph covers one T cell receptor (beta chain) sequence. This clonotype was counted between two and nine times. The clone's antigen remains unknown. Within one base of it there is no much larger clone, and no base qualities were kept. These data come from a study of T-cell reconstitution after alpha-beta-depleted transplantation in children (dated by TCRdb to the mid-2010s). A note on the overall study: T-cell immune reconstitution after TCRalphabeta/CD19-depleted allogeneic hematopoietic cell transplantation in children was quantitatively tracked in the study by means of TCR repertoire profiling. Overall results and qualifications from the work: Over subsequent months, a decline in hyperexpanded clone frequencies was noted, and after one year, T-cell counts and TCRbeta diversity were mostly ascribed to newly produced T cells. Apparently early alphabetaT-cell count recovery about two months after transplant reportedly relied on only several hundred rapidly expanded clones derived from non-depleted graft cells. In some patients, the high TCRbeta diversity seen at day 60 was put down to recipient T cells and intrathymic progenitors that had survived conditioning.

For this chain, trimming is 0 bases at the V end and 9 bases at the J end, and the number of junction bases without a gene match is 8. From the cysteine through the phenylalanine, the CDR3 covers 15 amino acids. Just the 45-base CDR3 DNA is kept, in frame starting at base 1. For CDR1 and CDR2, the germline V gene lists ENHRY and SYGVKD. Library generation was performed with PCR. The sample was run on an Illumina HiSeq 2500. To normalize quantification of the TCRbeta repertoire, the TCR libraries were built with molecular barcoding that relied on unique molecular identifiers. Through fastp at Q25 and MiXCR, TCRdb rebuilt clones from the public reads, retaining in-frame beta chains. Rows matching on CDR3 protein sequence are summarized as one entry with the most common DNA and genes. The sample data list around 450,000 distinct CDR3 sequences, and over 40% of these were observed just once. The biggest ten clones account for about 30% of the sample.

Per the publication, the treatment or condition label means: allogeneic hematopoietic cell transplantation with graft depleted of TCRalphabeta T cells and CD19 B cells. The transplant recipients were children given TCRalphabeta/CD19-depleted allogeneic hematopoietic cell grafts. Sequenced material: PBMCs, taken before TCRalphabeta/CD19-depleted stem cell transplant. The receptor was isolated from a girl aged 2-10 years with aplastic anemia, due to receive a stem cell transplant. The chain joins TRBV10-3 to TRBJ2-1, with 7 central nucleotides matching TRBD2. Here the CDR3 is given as CAISESGPGGSEQFF. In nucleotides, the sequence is TGTGCCATCAGTGAGTCGGGTCCAGGCGGGAGTGAGCAGTTCTTC.